This T cell receptor (beta chain) came from a study of cytomegalovirus exposure and HLA in healthy donors. General study points: Later, an analysis showed that TCR beta chains associated with HLA were more clonally expanded than others that were equally common. The study carried out a later analysis of TCR beta sequences. It associated 15,000 to 20,000 of them with specific HLA alleles at a false discovery rate of 0.05.

The CDR3 covers 14 residues. Germline V gene sequence: CDR1 ENHRY, CDR2 SYGVKD. The ends were cut back, 0 bases at V and 11 bases at J, with 15 bases in the middle. To note about this clone: As yet, its antigen is unknown.

In the PCR, 60 Vbeta and 13 Jbeta primers were used. Profiling relied on immunoSEQ multiplex PCR, and the TCRdb table lists in-frame clones only, not all of them. Of roughly 80,000 clones in the sample, around four fifths are singletons; the top ten hold 3%. The chain is built from TRBV10-3 and TRBJ2-3; maybe TRBD2 (6 bases). The source is a man in his fifties or sixties in good health and CMV-seropositive. The material sequenced was PBMCs. The CDR3 spells CAISESSSEEGQYF. DNA of the CDR3: TGTGCCATCAGTGAGTCGAGCAGCGAGGAGGGGCAGTATTTT.